This T cell receptor beta chain was documented in a study of siplizumab effects on memory and regulatory T cells. This CDR3 is 16 amino acids long. Germline V CDR1 and CDR2: MNHEY, SVGAGI. V was clipped by 7 bases and J by 0 bases, with 16 bases between them. Data came from immunoSEQ multiplex PCR; TCRdb stores just in-frame clones and leaves some out. The profile shows some 52,000 clones, less than 98% of them singletons. Findings and limits, study-wide: Roughly 75-96% of proliferating clones (CD4+ or CD8+) could not be assigned a naive or memory phenotype. Naive T cells were seen as more diverse than memory cells and as major alloresponse contributors. Memory cells that were CD4+ and unstimulated gave rise to alloreactive sequences, which siplizumab significantly reduced.

A note on this clone: Its specificity is unknown.

This receptor was identified in a human donor in good health. The source material was naive CD4+ T cells sorted from blood. The chain carries TRBV6-5 and TRBJ1-5; D gene ambiguous. The CDR3 here is CASIFSDNYSNQPQHF. CDR3 nucleotide sequence: TGTGCCAGCATTTTCTCCGACAATTATAGCAATCAGCCCCAGCATTTT.